This TCR beta chain is from a study of identical twins. The germline V gene has CDR1 SGHRS and CDR2 YFSETQ. CDR3 length: 15 residues. V was cut by 1 base and J by 2 bases, with 12 bases left in between. Every donor was a healthy Caucasian. Unique molecular identifiers were in the cDNA, with template-switch universal primer binding. TCRdb recomputed calls from the 5' RACE reads with MiXCR, one row per CDR3 protein. The repertoire includes about 220,000 distinct CDR3 sequences, 6.5% to 9% of them detected once, and around 5% sits in the top ten. This clonotype was counted between two and nine times. These data were likewise used in another study, on yellow fever vaccine responses in identical twins.

Source material: CD8+ T cells sorted from blood. The J gene is TRBJ1-1, the V gene TRBV5-1; D might be TRBD1 (6 bases). The clonotype originates from a young woman in good health. Here the CDR3 reads CASSLRDTPNTEAFF. As DNA, the CDR3 is TGCGCCAGCAGCTTGAGGGACACCCCCAACACTGAAGCTTTCTTT.